The present T cell receptor (beta chain) was sequenced within a study of blood T cell repertoires in COVID-19. Overall study: Samples of COVID-19 (acute and convalescent) were obtained from the United States, Italy and Spain. From T cells, B-cell-depleted T cells, or PBMCs came the material, which was cDNA or gDNA.

This table comes from immunoSEQ multiplex PCR, and its TCRdb copy is limited to in-frame clones, with some not included. This sample carries fewer than 25,000 clones, 85% to 95% of them seen once, and the ten largest clones take about 7.3%. This CDR3 spans 15 amino acids. V lost 5 bases to trimming and J lost 0 bases; unmatched junction nucleotides: 2. In germline, CDR1 is SGHRS, CDR2 YFSETQ. The chain recombines TRBV5-1 with TRBJ1-6; 7 bases align to TRBD1. The source material was peripheral blood. This receptor was obtained from a human donor in a cohort sampled during active COVID-19. The CDR3 DNA reads as TGCGCCAGCAGTCCAGGGGGCTCCTATAATTCACCCCTCCACTTT. Its translation is CASSPGGSYNSPLHF. Complete variable domain (other parts from reference TRBV5-1 and TRBJ1-6): KAGVTQTPRYLIKTRGQQVTLSCSPISGHRSVSWYQQTPGQGLQFLFEYFSETQRNKGNFPGRFSGRQFSNSRSEMNVSTLELGDSALYLCASSPGGSYNSPLHFGNGTRLTVT.